The next 21 T cell receptor beta chains were all read from a single sample in a study of Ad26.COV2.S vaccination and SARS-CoV-2 variants. Treatment given: about 20 received Ad26.COV2.S at low or high dose, single or two shots; roughly five received placebo; per-sample allocation not given. Samples analyzed were those drawn on day 63 after the first vaccine or placebo injection. Profiling relied on immunoSEQ multiplex PCR, and the TCRdb table lists in-frame clones only, not all of them. The table records some 390,000 clones, 75% to 90% of them present only once. Sequenced here: peripheral blood, sampled in a trial of Ad26.COV2.S vaccine versus placebo. Receptors were obtained from a person aged 18 to 59 who received the Ad26.COV2.S COVID-19 vaccine or a placebo.

The J gene is TRBJ2-3, the V gene TRBV7-9; possibly TRBD2 for D (6 bases). The CDR3 contains 14 residues. Trimming shortened V by 1 base and J by 5 bases, and 10 bases separated the two germline ends. Germline V gives CDR1 SEHNR, CDR2 FQNEAQ (reference sequence). The DNA for the CDR3 is TGTGCCAGCAGCTTAGGCCAGGGAGGAGATACGCAGTATTTT. Translated, it gives CASSLGQGGDTQYF.

The V gene is TRBV6-5, the J gene TRBJ1-5; a possible D gene is TRBD1 (5 bases). Germline assignment: CDR1 MNHEY and CDR2 SVGAGI. CDR3 length: 14 residues. V was clipped by 3 bases and J by 5 bases, with 11 bases between them. The CDR3 region is CASSYNGDHQPQHF. In DNA form, the CDR3 reads TGTGCCAGCAGTTATAATGGGGACCATCAGCCCCAGCATTTT.

This clone appeared a single time. The V gene is TRBV2, the J gene TRBJ1-2; D not resolved. The CDR3 contains 14 residues. Trimming shortened V by 4 bases and J by 9 bases, and 18 bases separated the two germline ends. Germline CDR1 is SNHLY and CDR2 is FYNNEI. Here the CDR3 reads CASSGESFRISYTF. The CDR3 coding sequence is TGTGCCAGCAGTGGGGAGTCGTTTAGAATAAGCTACACCTTC. The full variable domain, with the rest looked up from reference TRBV2 and TRBJ1-2, is EPEVTQTPSHQVTQMGQEVILRCVPISNHLYFYWYRQILGQKVEFLVSFYNNEISEKSEIFDDQFSVERPDGSNFTLKIRSTKLEDSAMYFCASSGESFRISYTFGSGTRLTVV.

V gene TRBV18 combines with J gene TRBJ1-1; D is unclear. The V end lost 4 bases, the J end lost 5 bases, and 14 bases lay between the germline ends. Germline V CDR1 and CDR2: KGHSH, LQKENI. This CDR3 has 14 amino acids. For the CDR3, the DNA is TGTGCCAGCTCACGAAAACGAATGGAGACTGAAGCTTTCTTT. It specifies CASSRKRMETEAFF. Filled out from reference TRBV18 and TRBJ1-1, the complete variable domain reads NAGVMQNPRHLVRRRGQEARLRCSPMKGHSHVYWYRQLPEEGLKFMVYLQKENIIDESGMPKERFSAEFPKEGPSILRIQQVVRGDSAAYFCASSRKRMETEAFFGQGTRLTVV.

The chain recombines TRBV6-5 with TRBJ1-1; D remains ambiguous. Trimming stripped 6 bases from V and 4 bases from J, with 15 bases between. The CDR3 has 14 residues. Per the germline V gene, CDR1 is MNHEY and CDR2 is SVGAGI. The DNA for the CDR3 is TGTGCCAGCAGGCTCGGGGAGGCGGCCACTGAAGCTTTCTTT. It encodes CASRLGEAATEAFF.

The rearrangement links TRBV7-2 to TRBJ2-5, with no clear D. V gave up 0 bases and J gave up 3 bases, with 5 bases separating them. CDR3 length: 13 amino acids. Germline V CDR1 and CDR2: SGHTA, FQGNSA. CDR3 bases: TGTGCCAGCAGCTTAGCAGAAAAAGAGACCCAGTACTTC. Translated, it gives CASSLAEKETQYF.

Turning to this clone: This clone may be a read error of a much larger clone one base away. In the same sample, other DNA sequences code for this CDR3. This chain joins TRBV4-3 and TRBJ1-2; TRBD1 might be the D (6 bases). V dropped 0 bases and J dropped 2 bases, with 10 bases sitting between them. Germline V gene data show CDR1 as LGHNA and CDR2 as YSLEER. CDR3 length: 15 amino acids. CDR3 residues: CASSQDRGGNYGYTF. The CDR3 DNA follows: TGCGCCAGCAGCCAAGATCGAGGGGGGAACTATGGCTACACCTTC.

The chain combines TRBV27 with TRBJ1-5; unclear D gene. CDR1 and CDR2 (germline): MNHEY, SMNVEV (reference sequence). The germline V and J ends were trimmed by 7 bases and 0 bases, with 19 bases remaining between them. The CDR3 sequence is 17 residues long. This CDR3 is CASKLKTHGPSNQPQHF. As DNA, the CDR3 is TGTGCCAGCAAACTCAAGACCCACGGCCCTAGCAATCAGCCCCAGCATTTT.

The chain uses TRBV7-2 and TRBJ2-7, with D perhaps TRBD1 (6 bases). Germline CDR1 reads SGHTA; CDR2 reads FQGNSA. V gave up 5 bases and J gave up 2 bases, with 10 bases separating them. This CDR3 region has 13 residues. In DNA form, the CDR3 reads TGTGCCAGCAGCGAACAGGGCCCCTACGAGCAGTACTTC. Its translation: CASSEQGPYEQYF.

The genes are TRBV15 and TRBJ1-2, with a tentative D call TRBD1 (6 bases). CDR1 and CDR2 from the germline V gene are LNHNV and YYDKDF (reference sequence). The V end was cut by 0 bases, the J end by 6 bases, with 17 bases between. This CDR3 is built from 16 residues. The DNA for the CDR3 is TGTGCCACCAGCAGAGATAGGGGGACTTCTCCCGATGGCTACACCTTC. It yields the protein CATSRDRGTSPDGYTF. The whole variable domain, filled in from reference TRBV15 and TRBJ1-2, reads DAMVIQNPRYQVTQFGKPVTLSCSQTLNHNVMYWYQQKSSQAPKLLFHYYDKDFNNEADTPDNFQSRRPNTSFCFLDIRSPGLGDTAMYLCATSRDRGTSPDGYTFGSGTRLTVV.

The chain employs TRBV4-1 and TRBJ2-5; D is undetermined. V was trimmed by 0 bases and J by 3 bases, leaving 11 bases between them. From germline, CDR1 is MGHRA and CDR2 YSYEKL. The CDR3 covers 15 residues. CDR3 in DNA: TGCGCCAGCAGCCAAGATCTCAGACTCGAAGAGACCCAGTACTTC. It encodes CASSQDLRLEETQYF.

The genes are TRBV2 and TRBJ2-7; the D is unclear. V lost 3 bases to trimming and J lost 6 bases, with 9 bases between them. This CDR3 is built from 12 residues. Germline CDR1 and CDR2: SNHLY and FYNNEI. In DNA, the CDR3 is TGTGCCAGCAGTGAGTGGGGTGTCGAGCAGTACTTC. This codes for CASSEWGVEQYF.

This clone appeared a single time. The chain carries TRBV19 and TRBJ2-3; 9 nucleotides match TRBD2. The J segment lost 1 base and the V segment lost 5 bases, leaving 22 bases of the junction unmatched. The CDR3 is made up of 21 amino acids. Germline V gene sequence: CDR1 LNHDA, CDR2 SQIVND (reference sequence). The CDR3 sequence: CASSFSGYGEGVAGGTDTQYF. The CDR3 DNA follows: TGTGCCAGTAGTTTCTCCGGGTATGGGGAAGGCGTAGCGGGAGGCACAGATACGCAGTATTTT.

This rearrangement joins TRBV29-1 to TRBJ2-2; weak D call: TRBD2 (5 bases). V lost 4 bases, J lost 7 bases, and 13 bases lay in between. CDR3 length equals 13 residues. Per germline, CDR1 SQVTM and CDR2 ANQGSEA. The CDR3 nucleotides are TGCAGCGTTGCTGAATCCCGGGACGGGGAGCTGTTTTTT. It encodes CSVAESRDGELFF.

This chain uses TRBV6-2 or TRBV6-3 with TRBJ2-7, with 10 bases identical to TRBD1. There are 15 residues in the CDR3. Germline trimming cut 4 bases from V and 3 bases from J; bases unmatched to any gene: 6. CDR1 and CDR2 (germline): MNHEY, SVGEGT. The CDR3 reads CASSSAGTGDYEQYF. The CDR3 DNA sequence: TGTGCCAGCAGTTCGGCCGGGACAGGGGACTACGAGCAGTACTTC.

J is TRBJ1-2 and V is TRBV10-2; TRBD1 matches 9 bases. Trimming took 0 bases from V and 3 from J; bases not matched to a gene: 17. The CDR3 sequence is 20 residues long. CDR1 is WSHSY and CDR2 is SAAADI in the germline V gene. The CDR3 bases are TGCGCCAGCAGTGAGTCCGTCGGCGACAGGGGGGGGTTCGTTGACTATGGCTACACCTTC. Translation gives CASSESVGDRGGFVDYGYTF.

The chain joins TRBV27 to TRBJ1-1, with D hard to call. CDR1 MNHEY and CDR2 SMNVEV come from the germline V gene (reference sequence). CDR3 length equals 13 residues. Trimming left V 3 bases short and J 1 base short, with 6 bases between. CDR3 region: CASSFAGNTEAFF. In DNA form, the CDR3 reads TGTGCCAGCAGTTTTGCCGGGAACACTGAAGCTTTCTTT.

V is TRBV27 and J is TRBJ1-1; 7 bases are a match to TRBD1. This CDR3 has 17 amino acids. CDR1 and CDR2 (germline): MNHEY, SMNVEV (reference sequence). The trim removed 5 bases at V and 4 bases at J, leaving 16 bases unmatched. The CDR3 region is CASSLYSGQAAFTEAFF. CDR3 DNA: TGTGCCAGCAGTCTATACTCCGGACAGGCGGCGTTCACTGAAGCTTTCTTT.

This chain links TRBV11-2 with TRBJ2-5; D ambiguous. The V and J ends lost 4 bases and 3 bases respectively, with 18 bases between them. The CDR3 is 16 amino acids. Germline CDR1 is SGHAT and CDR2 is FQNNGV. The CDR3 DNA reads as TGTGCCAGCAGCTCCGACCCCCGGAGTGGAGAAGAGACCCAGTACTTC. As protein: CASSSDPRSGEETQYF.

The genes are TRBV5-1 and TRBJ2-7; 11 positions match TRBD2. Losses at the gene ends were 4 bases for V and 7 bases for J; bases not matched to a gene: 7. This CDR3 has 14 amino acids. CDR1 is SGHRS, CDR2 YFSETQ, per germline. CDR3 loop: CASSLQGTSGEQYF. CDR3 DNA sequence: TGCGCCAGCAGCCTCCAAGGGACTAGCGGTGAGCAGTACTTC.

The genes are TRBV5-1 and TRBJ2-7; a weak D match, TRBD1 (5 bases). In germline, CDR1 is SGHRS, CDR2 YFSETQ. Trimming stripped 0 bases from V and 3 bases from J, with 13 bases between. This CDR3 has 15 amino acids. In DNA form, the CDR3 reads TGCGCCAGCAGCTTGGGGGGTCGTAGGGGCTACGAGCAGTACTTC. This translates into CASSLGGRRGYEQYF.